This TCR beta chain originates from a study of cytomegalovirus exposure and HLA in healthy donors. Study details: The approximately 110 validation repertoires used a platform that matched the one used for the roughly 650 first-cohort repertoires, as a later analysis reported.

Germline CDR1 is LNHDA and CDR2 is SQIVND (reference sequence). V lost 6 bases, J lost 4 bases, and 12 bases lay in between. This CDR3 region has 13 residues. This clone was detected a few times. What it recognizes is unknown. TCRdb keeps only in-frame clones here, not all; method: immunoSEQ multiplex PCR. The sample has under 400,000 clones, nearly 90% seen once. Notes on the study in general: The listing of roughly 160 TCR beta chains classed them as cytomegalovirus-associated. Researchers reported that a few CMV-associated chains were confirmed in vitro as CMV antigen-specific. It was reported that the classifier diagnosed cytomegalovirus status with high specificity and sensitivity in both the original and validation cohorts.

Material for sequencing was PBMCs. This TCR came from a man aged 25-40 years in good health and CMV-seronegative. The chain couples TRBV19 to TRBJ1-2; a possible D gene is TRBD1 (5 bases). Written as DNA, the CDR3 is TGTGCCAGTAGATTGGGGGGTGGCTATGGCTACACCTTC. Translating gives CASRLGGGYGYTF.